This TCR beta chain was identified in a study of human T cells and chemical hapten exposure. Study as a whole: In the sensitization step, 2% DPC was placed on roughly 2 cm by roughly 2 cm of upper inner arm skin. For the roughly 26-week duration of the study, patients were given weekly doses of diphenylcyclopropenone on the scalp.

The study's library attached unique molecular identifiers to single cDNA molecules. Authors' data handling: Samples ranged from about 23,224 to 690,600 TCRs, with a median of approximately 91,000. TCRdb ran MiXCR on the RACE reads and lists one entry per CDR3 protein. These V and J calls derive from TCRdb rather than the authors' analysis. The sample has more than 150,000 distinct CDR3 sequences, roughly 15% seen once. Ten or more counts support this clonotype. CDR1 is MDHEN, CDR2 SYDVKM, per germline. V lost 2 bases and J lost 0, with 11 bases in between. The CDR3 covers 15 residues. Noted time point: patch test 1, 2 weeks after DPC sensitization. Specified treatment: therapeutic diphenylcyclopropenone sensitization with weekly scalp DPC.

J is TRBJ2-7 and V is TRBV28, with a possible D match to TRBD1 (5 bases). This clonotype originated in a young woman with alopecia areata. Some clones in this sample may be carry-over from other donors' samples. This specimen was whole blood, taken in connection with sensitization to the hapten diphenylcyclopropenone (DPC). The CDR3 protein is CASSLGAASSYEQYF. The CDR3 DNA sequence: TGTGCCAGCAGTTTAGGGGCGGCGAGCTCCTACGAGCAGTACTTC.